This TCR beta chain was captured in a study of blood T cell repertoires in COVID-19. Repertoires were generated with immunoSEQ multiplex PCR, while TCRdb's copy carries only in-frame clones and drops some. The sample carries about 87,000 clones, approximately 82% recorded once. The CDR3 loop spans 19 amino acids. CDR1 and CDR2 from the germline V gene are SGHTS and YDEGEE. Unmatched junction bases numbered 15, after V lost 4 bases and J lost 0 bases. This TCR derives from an older woman with acute or convalescent COVID-19. Sequenced input: peripheral blood. The chain carries TRBV5-8 and TRBJ1-4; 7 bases match TRBD1. CDR3 sequence: CASSGHRTGKYATNEKLFF. The CDR3 DNA follows: TGTGCCAGCAGCGGCCACCGGACAGGAAAATATGCAACTAATGAAAAACTGTTTTTT.